This TCR beta chain was identified in a study of read filtering for tumor transcriptome and immune sequencing. Whole-study results and caveats: Correlation between methods rose after single-read clonotypes were removed.

This clonotype was observed a handful of times. The antigen remains unidentified. Molecular barcoded adaptors covering alpha/delta and beta/gamma chains were used on about 390 ng RNA. TCRdb used MiXCR to reprocess the reads, holding one entry per CDR3 protein. Here the sample spans 90,000 to 95,000 distinct CDR3 sequences, roughly 21% being singletons. Trimming at V came to 5 bases and at J to 2 bases, leaving 4 bases not matched to a gene. The CDR3 totals 15 residues. This chain links TRBV12-3 or TRBV12-4 with TRBJ2-3, with 10 nucleotides matching TRBD2. Sequences were obtained from a population of CD138-negative cells sorted from bone marrow. This sequence originates from a donor at least 40 years old with multiple myeloma. The chain's CDR3 is CASSVSGGPTDTQYF. CDR3 nucleotides: TGTGCCAGCAGTGTTAGCGGGGGGCCCACAGATACGCAGTATTTT.